A single sample gave rise to the 5 T cell receptor beta chains below, sequenced in a study of cytomegalovirus exposure and HLA in healthy donors. The table came from immunoSEQ multiplex PCR; TCRdb's copy has only in-frame clones and leaves some out. The sample records under 250,000 clones, approximately 90% being singletons. The sequencing input was PBMCs. The source is a woman aged 18-29 years in good health and CMV-seronegative.

The V gene is TRBV9, the J gene TRBJ1-1; D is undetermined. This CDR3 is built from 13 residues. Trimming left V 2 bases short and J 7 bases short, with 12 bases between. Germline-derived CDR1 and CDR2 are SGDLS and YYNGEE. CDR3 bases: TGTGCCAGCAGCGTCTTGTACCCGGGTGAAGCTTTCTTT. It specifies CASSVLYPGEAFF.

The gene calls are TRBV5-6 and TRBJ1-4; TRBD1 agrees at 9 bases. Per the germline V gene, CDR1 is SGHDT and CDR2 is YYEEEE. V lost 4 bases to trimming and J lost 7 bases; unmatched junction nucleotides: 11. The CDR3 runs to 16 residues. CDR3 DNA sequence: TGTGCCAGCAGCCGGAAAAGACAGGGGGTCTTTGAAAAACTGTTTTTT. Translated: CASSRKRQGVFEKLFF.

The sample holds many counts of this clone. This chain uses TRBV2 with TRBJ1-3; D call uncertain. Germline V gives CDR1 SNHLY, CDR2 FYNNEI. Trimming removed 3 bases at V and 0 bases at J, with 9 bases between. The length of the CDR3 is 15 residues. CDR3 in DNA: TGTGCCAGCAGTGAGGAGGGCATCTCTGGAAACACCATATATTTT. It yields the protein CASSEEGISGNTIYF. Using reference TRBV2 and TRBJ1-3 for the parts outside the CDR3, the full variable domain is EPEVTQTPSHQVTQMGQEVILRCVPISNHLYFYWYRQILGQKVEFLVSFYNNEISEKSEIFDDQFSVERPDGSNFTLKIRSTKLEDSAMYFCASSEEGISGNTIYFGEGSWLTVV.

The rearrangement uses TRBV29-1 and TRBJ1-1, with D unclear. CDR1 and CDR2 (germline): SQVTM, ANQGSEA. CDR3 length equals 10 residues. The germline V and J ends were trimmed by 7 bases and 0 bases, with 3 bases remaining between them. The CDR3 nucleotides read TGCAGCGGAGTGAACACTGAAGCTTTCTTT. Protein: CSGVNTEAFF.

V is TRBV28 and J is TRBJ2-2; TRBD2 aligns across 14 bases. From germline, CDR1 is MDHEN and CDR2 SYDVKM. V trimming: 5 bases; J trimming: 10 bases; junction bases outside the gene matches: 24. The CDR3 contains 21 residues. The CDR3 loop is CASSAHSGLAGVPNPIPELFF. DNA of the CDR3: TGTGCCAGCAGTGCCCACTCGGGACTAGCGGGAGTTCCAAATCCAATACCGGAGCTGTTTTTT. Looking up the rest from reference TRBV28 and TRBJ2-2 gives the full variable domain: DVKVTQSSRYLVKRTGEKVFLECVQDMDHENMFWYRQDPGLGLRLIYFSYDVKMKEKGDIPEGYSVSREKKERFSLILESASTNQTSMYLCASSAHSGLAGVPNPIPELFFGEGSRLTVL.